This TCR beta chain was observed in a study of cytomegalovirus exposure and HLA in healthy donors. This PCR relied on a set of 60 Vbeta primers and 13 Jbeta primers. This table comes from immunoSEQ multiplex PCR, and its TCRdb copy is limited to in-frame clones, with some not included. This table has about 110,000 clones, around 88% appearing once. Though nominally healthy at sampling, donors likely had unrecorded immune exposures. Concerning this clone itself: Its cognate antigen is unknown.

General study findings and limits: Presence/absence analyses assumed roughly uniform sequencing depth across donors. Most TCR sequences were uncommon, yet certain public TCRs appeared in many donors. Some TCR beta chains (around 160 of them) were listed as cytomegalovirus-associated.

This CDR3 is built from 14 residues. After removal of 6 bases from V and 13 bases from J, the junction contained 14 bases not matched to a gene. CDR1 MDHEN and CDR2 SYDVKM come from the germline V gene. The TCR originated in a man aged 35 to 55 in good health and CMV-seronegative. The specimen was PBMCs. The gene calls are TRBV28 and TRBJ1-4; 7 bases line up with TRBD1. The CDR3 DNA sequence: TGTGCCAGCAGGGGGGCAGGGGGACCTGGCACACTGTTTTTT. Its protein is CASRGAGGPGTLFF.